This TCR beta chain was found in a study of T cell responses to AZD1222 COVID-19 vaccine (dated by TCRdb to the early 2020s). Regarding the research as a whole: A total of just over 230 trial participants underwent TCR sequencing, of whom nearly 210 had received two doses of AZD1222 and around 26 had received two doses of the MenACWY control vaccine. Trial participants were enrolled by age into 18-55, 56-69 and 70-plus year subgroups, with roughly 160, 29 and 62 TCR-sequenced participants respectively.

Sample time point, as interpreted from the label and publication: about 28 days (+/-7) after the second vaccine dose. AZD1222 recipients whose second dose came at about 4 weeks and those whose second dose came at about 12 weeks were combined into one group, since spike-specific TCR depth and breadth did not differ between the two schedules. Vaccinee samples were obtained from the UK trials COV001 and COV002, which included a single-blind randomized controlled phase 2/3 trial of AZD1222 (ChAdOx1 nCoV-19) in healthy adults. Trial participant PBMC samples were collected at day 0 and day 28 after the second dose for TCRbeta chain sequencing. Notes on this clone: What this receptor recognizes is not known. There are no base qualities to consult, and no much larger clone falls within one base.

On the study overall, not on this receptor specifically: In the small 56-69-year group, the increase in depth fell short of significance, most likely because of low power. Spike-specific TCR breadth and depth rose significantly after two AZD1222 doses compared with day 0 and with MenACWY recipients. Conclusions about previously exposed vaccinees are limited because only five to seven AZD1222 recipients were SARS-CoV-2 seropositive at baseline. The vaccine-associated CD4 TCRs covered the entire spike protein, and the dominant responses fell in regions 160-218 and 743-854. No day 14 peak-response samples were available, so repertoires were characterized only after the peak T cell response. Most participants were white British and females outnumbered males, and the authors suggested that clonal diversity may have been underestimated. Reportedly, almost half of the unique spike-specific TCRs recognized epitopes lying outside the regions that are mutated in the B.1.351 and B.1.1.7 variants.

The CDR3 regions of human TCRbeta chains were analyzed by immunosequencing. On the study's bioinformatics: TCRs in the repertoires were matched against a reference library of SARS-CoV-2-specific TCRs that had been generated with the MIRA antigen-specificity platform. Breadth was defined as the fraction of unique TCRs that were SARS-CoV-2-associated, and depth was defined as the fraction of total T cells that were SARS-CoV-2-associated. Each spike-specific TCR was assigned to its reactive spike region and to a CD4 or CD8 class using the MIRA data. Log10-transformed breadth and depth values were compared by one-way ANOVA with Sidak's multiple comparisons tests. TCRdb re-hosts the immuneACCESS table, in-frame sequences only. Its copies lack some clones; in the studies checked, an unresolved V gene accounts for under half of them, and the cause for the rest is not known. V and J calls and clone size are given by that table; D and trimming were obtained from the DNA. This sample holds 130,000 or so clones; 80% to 95% were observed only once. Together, the top ten hold approximately 3.7% of the sample.

The sample here was peripheral blood, taken 28 days after the second AZD1222 dose. The sequence came from an adult who received the AZD1222 COVID-19 vaccine.

The bases read TGTGCCATCCGGACAGGGGATGGCTATGGCTACACCTTC. Its protein is CAIRTGDGYGYTF. The chain was built from TRBV10-3 and TRBJ1-2, with 9 bases in between that match TRBD1. The CDR1 and CDR2 encoded by the germline V gene are ENHRY and SYGVKD. The germline V end is reduced by 8 bases and the J end by 4 bases; junction bases left unmatched: 5. The CDR3 runs 13 amino acids, cysteine and phenylalanine included. The sequence is cut down to CDR3 DNA, 39 bases in frame from base 1.